This T cell receptor (beta chain) was recorded in a study of vaccination and CD4 T cells after COVID-19. Per germline, CDR1 SGHAT and CDR2 FQDESV (reference sequence). This CDR3 region has 15 residues. V was clipped by 0 bases and J by 1 base, with 9 bases between them. Sequence data for DNA of cultured CD4+ T cells were generated by the Oncomine TCR Beta short-read assay. TCRdb itself ran the PCR reads through MiXCR, one entry per CDR3 protein. The data hold roughly 14,000 distinct CDR3 sequences, with 40% to 60% observed a single time. Sample treatment: roughly ten-day PBMC culture with coronavirus spike peptide pools or control peptides (ViraFEST assay). Note on this clonotype: Antigen specificity is unknown.

The origin of this receptor is a human donor who had recovered from COVID-19. This chain joins TRBV11-1 and TRBJ1-1; D possibly corresponds to TRBD1 (6 bases). Specimen: CD4+ T cells from blood, cultured in vitro, collected before SARS-CoV-2 vaccination. This CDR3 is CASSLAPGENTEAFF. The DNA for the CDR3 is TGTGCCAGCAGCTTAGCGCCAGGGGAGAACACTGAAGCTTTCTTT.